The rows below give T cell receptor beta chains drawn from one sample of a study of T cells in Graves' hyperthyroidism and ophthalmopathy. TCRdb ran MiXCR on the multiplex PCR reads and lists one entry per CDR3 protein. The sample carries around 250,000 distinct CDR3 sequences, less than 15% recorded once. Sequenced material: blood. The receptor set was obtained from a woman aged 40 to 55 with Graves' hyperthyroidism that later progressed to Graves' ophthalmopathy. Both conserved end residues are part of each CDR3. The D gene is left open where the match is weak. The size field reads once, few, many, or a class for an expanded clone.

clone size | J gene | V gene | D gene | CDR3 DNA | CDR3 protein
many | TRBJ1-2 | TRBV5-1 | - | TGCGCCAGCAGCTTTCATGCAGGGGACTATGGCTACACCTTC | CASSFHAGDYGYTF
many | TRBJ1-1 | TRBV15 | - | TGTGCCACCAGCAGAGCCCGTCGGAGGACAGTAAACACTGAAGCTTTCTTT | CATSRARRRTVNTEAFF
many | TRBJ1-3 | TRBV20-1 | - | TGCAGTGCTAGCGGAGAGACTGGAAACACCATATATTTT | CSASGETGNTIYF
many | TRBJ2-7 | TRBV2 | - | TGTGCCAGCAGTGAACTATGGGGCGACGAGCAGTACTTC | CASSELWGDEQYF
many | TRBJ2-3 | TRBV12-3/TRBV12-4 | - | TGTGCCAGCAGTTACCAACCGGGACCCTCGTTGGATACGCAGTATTTT | CASSYQPGPSLDTQYF
many | TRBJ1-3 | TRBV18 | TRBD1 | TGTGCCAGCTCACTACAGGGGGACACTGGAAACACCATATATTTT | CASSLQGDTGNTIYF
many | TRBJ1-1 | TRBV7-9 | - | TGTGCCAGCAGCTTGGTCGGGGGTAGCACTGAAGCTTTCTTT | CASSLVGGSTEAFF
many | TRBJ1-5 | TRBV7-6 | - | TGTGCCAGCAGCTTAGGACTCAATCAGCCCCAGCATTTT | CASSLGLNQPQHF
many | TRBJ1-1 | TRBV29-1 | - | TGCAGCGCCATCGACAGTGAAGCTTTCTTT | CSAIDSEAFF
many | TRBJ2-1 | TRBV12-3/TRBV12-4 | TRBD2 | TGTGCCAGCAGTGACCCGGAGACTAGCAAGTTCTTC | CASSDPETSKFF
many | TRBJ1-1 | TRBV7-6 | - | TGTGCCAGCAGCTTATTCGGCAGGGACATTAACACTGAAGCTTTCTTT | CASSLFGRDINTEAFF
many | TRBJ2-3 | TRBV5-1 | - | TGCGCCAGCAGCTTGGTCGGCGGAGGGGGGTCAGATACGCAGTATTTT | CASSLVGGGGSDTQYF
many | TRBJ1-5 | TRBV2 | - | TGTGCCAGCACCCCAGGGAGCAATCAGCCCCAGCATTTT | CASTPGSNQPQHF
few | TRBJ2-1 | TRBV2 | TRBD2 | TGTGCCAGCAGTCCCCTAGCGGGAGATTATGAGCAGTTCTTC | CASSPLAGDYEQFF
many | TRBJ2-6 | TRBV7-3 | - | TGTGCCAGCAGCTTAAAGGGTACCAACGTCCTGACTTTC | CASSLKGTNVLTF
few | TRBJ2-1 | TRBV20-1 | - | TGCAGAGCACAAGGACTAGAGCAGTTCTTC | CRAQGLEQFF
many | TRBJ2-1 | TRBV29-1 | TRBD2 | TGCAGCGCCGTCGACCCCACTAGCGGAGAGCAGTTCTTC | CSAVDPTSGEQFF
many | TRBJ1-4 | TRBV18 | - | TGTGCCAGCTCACCTTTGTCCGGGCCTAATGAAAAACTGTTTTTT | CASSPLSGPNEKLFF